These 13 T cell receptor beta chains originate from one sample sequenced in a study of T cell repertoires in cytomegalovirus infection. TCRdb recomputed calls from the reads with MiXCR, one row per CDR3 protein. This sample has about 360,000 distinct CDR3 sequences, with around 18% found just once. The source material was PBMCs. The receptors originated from a human donor in good health (CMV status not recorded). Some clones in this sample may be carry-over from other donors' samples.

Concerning this clonotype: This could be a read error, since a much larger clone is one nucleotide away. V is TRBV6-2 or TRBV6-3 and J is TRBJ2-2; 7 bases align to TRBD1. The CDR3 extends over 15 amino acids. The germline V gene encodes CDR1 MNHEY and CDR2 SVGEGT. Unmatched junction bases numbered 10, after V lost 6 bases and J lost 6 bases. This CDR3 is CASSRYGRGSGELFF. The CDR3, as DNA: TGTGCCAGCAGCCGATACGGCAGGGGGTCCGGGGAGCTGTTTTTT.

This clonotype was detected ten times or more. This chain uses TRBV7-8 with TRBJ2-6; D gene unclear. The CDR3 runs 17 residues. Trimming shortened V by 0 bases and J by 1 base, and 10 bases separated the two germline ends. The germline gives CDR1 SGHVS, CDR2 FQNEAQ. CDR3 loop: CASSLALRSSGANVLTF. The DNA of the CDR3 is TGTGCCAGCAGCTTAGCTCTAAGGTCATCTGGGGCCAACGTCCTGACTTTC.

Here the CDR3 reads CASSVVAAADTQYF. DNA for the CDR3: TGCGCCAGCAGTGTGGTAGCGGCCGCGGATACGCAGTATTTT. The chain carries TRBV10-2 and TRBJ2-3, with D maybe TRBD2 (6 bases). The CDR3 runs to 14 residues. V lost 4 bases, J lost 6 bases, and 14 bases lay in between. The germline V gene encodes CDR1 WSHSY and CDR2 SAAADI.

This clonotype was recorded many times. Written as DNA, the CDR3 is TGTGCCAGCAGTGAAGGGCTCACAGGGTTTACAAGCCAGCCCCAGCATTTT. Translated: CASSEGLTGFTSQPQHF. The chain employs TRBV6-1 and TRBJ1-5; possibly TRBD1 for D (6 bases). This CDR3 is built from 17 residues. The germline V gene encodes CDR1 MNHNS and CDR2 SASEGT. V was shortened by 1 base and J by 7 bases, with 20 bases between the two germline ends.

This clonotype was counted between two and nine times. V and J are TRBV20-1 and TRBJ2-7, with 7 bases matching TRBD1. Germline CDR1 is DFQATT and CDR2 is SNEGSKA (reference sequence). The CDR3 is 13 residues long. The trim removed 6 bases at V and 6 bases at J, leaving 11 bases unmatched. This CDR3 reads CSAATGTDGEQYF. The DNA of the CDR3 is TGCAGTGCCGCAACCGGGACAGATGGCGAGCAGTACTTC.

This chain connects TRBV7-6 to TRBJ2-2; unclear D gene. Germline V gene sequence: CDR1 SGHVS, CDR2 FNYEAQ. The CDR3 is 14 amino acids. V shed 3 bases and J shed 5 bases, with 10 bases lying between them. CDR3 amino acids: CASSLATRTGELFF. Here the CDR3 DNA reads TGTGCCAGCAGCTTGGCGACCCGGACCGGGGAGCTGTTTTTT.

The chain's CDR3 is CSIGRGRSPLHF. The CDR3 region has the DNA TGCAGCATCGGTCGAGGACGATCACCCCTCCACTTT. This rearrangement joins TRBV20-1 to TRBJ1-6, with unresolved D. The CDR3 consists of 12 residues. Germline CDR1 is DFQATT and CDR2 is SNEGSKA (reference sequence).

This clonotype was detected many times. V and J are TRBV27 and TRBJ1-2, with a possible D match to TRBD1 (5 bases). V was cut by 3 bases and J by 5 bases, with 10 bases left in between. The CDR3 length is 13 residues. Germline CDR1 reads MNHEY; CDR2 reads SMNVEV (reference sequence). CDR3 sequence (DNA): TGTGCCAGCAGTTTGGGCAGACAGTATGGCTACACCTTC. It encodes CASSLGRQYGYTF.

This clonotype was detected many times. The V gene is TRBV7-8, the J gene TRBJ2-3; 9 positions match TRBD2. Losses at the gene ends were 6 bases for V and 7 bases for J; bases not matched to a gene: 11. This CDR3 spans 15 amino acids. From germline, CDR1 is SGHVS and CDR2 FQNEAQ. CDR3 DNA sequence: TGTGCCAGCAGGGCGACGGCGGGAGGGGGGCATACGCAGTATTTT. It yields the protein CASRATAGGGHTQYF.

This clonotype was seen a handful of times. The chain has TRBV14 and TRBJ1-2, with 9 bases aligning to TRBD1. Germline V gene sequence: CDR1 SGHDN, CDR2 FVKESK. This CDR3 is 14 amino acids long. The junction had 7 bases not matched to a gene; V was cut back by 4 bases and J by 7 bases. As DNA, the CDR3 is TGTGCCAGCAGCCGCCGGGACAGGGCCACTGGCTACACCTTC. Protein product: CASSRRDRATGYTF.

This rearrangement joins TRBV11-2 to TRBJ1-1; D not certain. V gave up 4 bases and J gave up 1 base, with 10 bases separating them. Germline V gene lookup returns CDR1 SGHAT and CDR2 FQNNGV. The CDR3 is 14 residues long. The CDR3 DNA reads as TGTGCCAGCAGCTCCAACACGAGGAACACTGAAGCTTTCTTT. Translating gives CASSSNTRNTEAFF.

The CDR3 region is CASSAGLPKGAYEQYF. The CDR3 nucleotides read TGTGCCAGCAGCGCGGGACTCCCCAAGGGGGCCTACGAGCAGTACTTC. The V call is TRBV7-9, the J call TRBJ2-7; D tentatively fits TRBD1 or TRBD2 (6 bases each). Germline CDR1 is SEHNR and CDR2 is FQNEAQ (reference sequence). Trimming took off 5 bases at V and 2 bases at J, with 19 bases between the two ends. The length of the CDR3 is 16 residues.

This clonotype occurred many times. V is TRBV7-2 and J is TRBJ2-5; 8 bases fit TRBD2. The CDR3 totals 14 residues. Germline CDR1 is SGHTA and CDR2 is FQGNSA. V shed 5 bases and J 2 bases; nucleotides not matched to a gene: 4. CDR3 sequence (DNA): TGTGCCAGCAGCCCGACTAGCGTACAAGAGACCCAGTACTTC. This codes for CASSPTSVQETQYF.